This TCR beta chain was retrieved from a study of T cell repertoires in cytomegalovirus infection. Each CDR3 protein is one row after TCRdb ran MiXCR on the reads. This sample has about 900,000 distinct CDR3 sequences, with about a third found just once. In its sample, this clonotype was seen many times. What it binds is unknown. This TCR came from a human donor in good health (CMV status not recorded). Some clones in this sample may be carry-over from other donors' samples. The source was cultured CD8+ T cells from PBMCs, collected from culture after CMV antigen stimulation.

The CDR3 loop reads CASSWLADPLNEQFF. CDR3 bases: TGTGCCAGCAGCTGGCTAGCGGACCCCTTGAATGAGCAGTTCTTC. V is TRBV7-8 and J is TRBJ2-1; 7 nucleotides match TRBD2. The CDR3 runs 15 residues. V was clipped by 4 bases and J by 7 bases; unmatched bases: 10. Germline V gene data show CDR1 as SGHVS and CDR2 as FQNEAQ.